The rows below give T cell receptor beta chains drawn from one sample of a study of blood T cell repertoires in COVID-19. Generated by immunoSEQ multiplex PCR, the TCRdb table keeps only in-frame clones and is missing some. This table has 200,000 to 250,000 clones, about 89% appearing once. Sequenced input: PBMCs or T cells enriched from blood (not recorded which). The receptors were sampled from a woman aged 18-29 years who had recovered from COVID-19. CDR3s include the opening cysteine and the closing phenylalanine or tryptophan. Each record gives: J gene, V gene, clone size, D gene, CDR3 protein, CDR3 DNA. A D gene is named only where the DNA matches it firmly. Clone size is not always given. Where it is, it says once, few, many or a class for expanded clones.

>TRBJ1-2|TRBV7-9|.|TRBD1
CASSFWTGNGYGYTF
TGTGCCAGCAGCTTTTGGACAGGGAACGGATATGGCTACACCTTC
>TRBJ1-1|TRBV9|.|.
CASSPFLVGNTEAFF
TGTGCCAGCAGCCCTTTCTTAGTCGGGAACACTGAAGCTTTCTTT
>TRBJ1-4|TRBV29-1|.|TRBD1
CSVGGGAFEKLFF
TGCAGCGTTGGAGGGGGCGCATTTGAAAAACTGTTTTTT
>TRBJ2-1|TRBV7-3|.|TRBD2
CASSLMPSGYNEQFF
TGTGCCAGCAGCTTAATGCCTAGCGGATACAATGAGCAGTTCTTC
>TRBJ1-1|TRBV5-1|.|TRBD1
CASSTSQGANLNTEAFF
TGCGCCAGCAGCACGAGCCAGGGGGCTAACTTGAACACTGAAGCTTTCTTT
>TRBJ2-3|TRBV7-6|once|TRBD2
CASSLAGAGGPLGTDTQYF
TGTGCCAGCAGCTTAGCGGGGGCGGGAGGGCCTTTGGGCACAGATACGCAGTATTTT
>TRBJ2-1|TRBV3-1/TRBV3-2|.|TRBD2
CASSHGGGRALYEQFF
TGTGCCAGCAGCCACGGGGGCGGGAGGGCCTTGTATGAGCAGTTCTTC
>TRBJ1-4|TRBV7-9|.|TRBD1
CASSRVGDRAEKLFF
TGTGCCAGCAGCCGAGTAGGGGACAGGGCTGAAAAACTGTTTTTT
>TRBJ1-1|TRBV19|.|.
CASSIAPPNFRGLWHTEAFF
TGTGCCAGTAGTATAGCCCCTCCAAATTTCAGGGGACTATGGCACACTGAAGCTTTCTTT
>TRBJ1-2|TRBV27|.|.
CASRLSGSYGYTF
TGTGCCAGCAGGTTGTCAGGGTCCTATGGCTACACCTTC
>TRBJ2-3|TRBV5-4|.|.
CASSLAPELTDTQYF
TGTGCCAGCAGCTTGGCCCCGGAGTTGACAGATACGCAGTATTTT
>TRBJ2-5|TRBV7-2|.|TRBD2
CASSLASGGAQETQYF
TGTGCCAGCAGCTTAGCTAGCGGGGGGGCCCAGGAGACCCAGTACTTC
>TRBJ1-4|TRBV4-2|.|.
CASSQERSGWDEKLFF
TGTGCCAGCAGCCAAGAACGTTCCGGGTGGGATGAAAAACTGTTTTTT
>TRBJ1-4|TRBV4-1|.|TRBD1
CASSQDLAGTGGREKLFF
TGCGCCAGCAGCCAAGACCTGGCCGGGACAGGGGGACGCGAAAAACTGTTTTTT
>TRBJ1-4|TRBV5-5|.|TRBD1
CASSRGQGATNEKLFF
TGTGCCAGCAGCCGAGGACAGGGAGCAACTAATGAAAAACTGTTTTTT
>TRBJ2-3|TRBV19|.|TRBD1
CASSPRLRGTGSTDTQYF
TGTGCCAGTAGTCCCCGGTTAAGGGGGACAGGGAGCACAGATACGCAGTATTTT
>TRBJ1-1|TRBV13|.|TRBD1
CASSVLTGGVAEAFF
TGTGCCAGCAGCGTACTGACAGGGGGTGTCGCTGAAGCTTTCTTT
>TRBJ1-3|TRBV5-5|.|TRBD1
CASSYRTGSSGNTIYF
TGTGCCAGCAGTTACCGGACAGGATCCTCTGGAAACACCATATATTTT
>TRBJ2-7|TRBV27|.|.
CASSQGQGGEQYF
TGTGCCAGCAGCCAAGGGCAGGGGGGCGAGCAGTACTTC
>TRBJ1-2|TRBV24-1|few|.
CATFSDGYTF
TGTGCCACCTTCTCGGATGGCTACACCTTC
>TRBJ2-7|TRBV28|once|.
CASSLSGEFLEQYF
TGTGCCAGCAGTTTGAGCGGAGAGTTCCTAGAGCAGTACTTC
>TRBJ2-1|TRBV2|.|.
CASSALSGQFF
TGTGCCAGCAGTGCTTTGAGTGGGCAGTTCTTC
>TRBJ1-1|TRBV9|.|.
CASSVEHSTEAFF
TGTGCCAGCAGCGTAGAGCACAGCACTGAAGCTTTCTTT
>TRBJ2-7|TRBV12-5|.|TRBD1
CASGIGGVYEQYF
TGTGCTAGTGGCATAGGGGGCGTATACGAGCAGTACTTC
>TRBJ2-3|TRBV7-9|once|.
CASSLEGRDTQYF
TGTGCCAGCAGCTTAGAGGGGCGCGATACGCAGTATTTT
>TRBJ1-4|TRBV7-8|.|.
CASNRGGGEKLFF
TGTGCCAGCAACCGGGGGGGAGGTGAAAAACTGTTTTTT
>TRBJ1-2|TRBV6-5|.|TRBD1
CASSRQGPQGYTF
TGTGCCAGCAGTCGACAGGGCCCTCAAGGCTACACCTTC
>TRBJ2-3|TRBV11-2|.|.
CASSGYRGAATDTQYF
TGTGCCAGCAGCGGGTACCGGGGGGCGGCGACAGATACGCAGTATTTT
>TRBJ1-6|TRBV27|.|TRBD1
CASRRDRGLGNSPLHF
TGTGCCAGCAGACGGGACAGGGGGCTCGGTAATTCACCCCTCCACTTT
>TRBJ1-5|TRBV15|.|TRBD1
CATSRGTGDQPQHF
TGTGCCACCAGCAGAGGAACAGGGGACCAGCCCCAGCATTTT